These 23 T cell receptor beta chains were sequenced from one sample in a study of blood T cells in healthy people across ages. A second PCR, run for about 7 to 11 cycles, used a sample-barcoded 5' primer plus a J-beta primer mix. MiXCR, run by TCRdb on the 5' RACE reads, gives a single entry per CDR3 protein. The table has roughly 1,500,000 distinct CDR3 sequences, 42% seen once. The source material was blood. The source of these receptors is a woman between 18 and 29 years old in good health.

The chain combines TRBV6-1 with TRBJ1-1, with 7 bases identical to TRBD1. Germline assignment: CDR1 MNHNS and CDR2 SASEGT. Unmatched junction bases numbered 4, after V lost 8 bases and J lost 1 base. The CDR3 is made up of 13 amino acids. The CDR3 DNA reads TGTGCCAGCCTCCACAGGGGGAACACTGAAGCTTTCTTT. Protein: CASLHRGNTEAFF.

J is TRBJ2-1 and V is TRBV20-1, with D maybe TRBD1 (5 bases). The germline V gene has CDR1 DFQATT and CDR2 SNEGSKA (reference sequence). With 3 bases removed from V and 6 bases from J, the gap between germline ends came to 15 bases. The CDR3 has 14 amino acids. The CDR3 sequence is CSARAGAPGNEQFF. DNA for the CDR3: TGCAGTGCTAGGGCTGGGGCTCCGGGCAATGAGCAGTTCTTC.

Concerning this clonotype itself: One end of the junction fails to match germline, which may point to a read error. This sequence joins TRBV6-1 and TRBJ1-2; 10 bases agree with TRBD1. Germline CDR1 and CDR2: MNHNS and SASEGT. This CDR3 has 16 residues. The CDR3, as DNA: TGTGCCGGCAGCGAGGGACAGGGGACCCTTAACTATGGCTACACCTTC. Its protein product is CAGSEGQGTLNYGYTF.

This clonotype was seen at least ten times. This chain connects TRBV10-3 to TRBJ2-7; 8 bases fit TRBD2. V gave up 2 bases and J gave up 2 bases; unmatched junction bases: 8. The CDR3 totals 16 residues. In germline, CDR1 is ENHRY, CDR2 SYGVKD. The CDR3 DNA reads TGTGCCATCAGTGAGGCAATACTAGCGGCCACCTACGAGCAGTACTTC. The encoded protein is CAISEAILAATYEQYF.

This clonotype was observed a few times. The chain uses TRBV12-3 or TRBV12-4 and TRBJ2-1; D unclear. V was pared by 3 bases and J by 6 bases, with 15 bases between. The CDR3 consists of 15 residues. The CDR3 loop reads CASSFPRSEPNEQFF. The CDR3 DNA is TGTGCCAGCAGTTTCCCAAGGTCCGAACCCAATGAGCAGTTCTTC.

The V and J genes are TRBV6-6 and TRBJ2-2; 16 bases are a match to TRBD2. CDR3 size: 17 residues. After removal of 6 bases from V and 5 bases from J, the junction contained 6 bases not matched to a gene. Germline assignment: CDR1 MNHNY and CDR2 SVGAGI (reference sequence). CDR3: CASRGGLAGGRTGELFF. CDR3 bases: TGTGCCAGCAGGGGGGGACTAGCGGGGGGGCGTACCGGGGAGCTGTTTTTT.

This chain joins TRBV5-1 and TRBJ1-1; a weak D match, TRBD1 (6 bases). With 4 bases removed from V and 11 bases from J, the gap between germline ends came to 12 bases. Germline loops: CDR1 SGHRS, CDR2 YFSETQ. This CDR3 is 11 amino acids long. CDR3 coding DNA: TGCGCCAGCAGCGTGACAGGTGAGGCTTTCTTT. This encodes CASSVTGEAFF. Filled out from reference TRBV5-1 and TRBJ1-1, the complete variable domain reads KAGVTQTPRYLIKTRGQQVTLSCSPISGHRSVSWYQQTPGQGLQFLFEYFSETQRNKGNFPGRFSGRQFSNSRSEMNVSTLELGDSALYLCASSVTGEAFFGQGTRLTVV.

This chain connects TRBV15 to TRBJ2-1; 10 positions match TRBD2. Germline V gene sequence: CDR1 LNHNV, CDR2 YYDKDF (reference sequence). V shed 4 bases, J shed 6 bases, and the junction held 6 bases outside the gene matches. CDR3 length: 15 residues. CDR3 sequence reads: CATSNPAGGFNEQFF. In DNA, the CDR3 is TGTGCCACCAGCAACCCAGCGGGGGGGTTCAATGAGCAGTTCTTC.

The chain joins TRBV20-1 to TRBJ1-6, with TRBD1 matching over 10 bases. J was trimmed by 5 bases and V by 3 bases; bases with no gene match: 4. From germline, CDR1 is DFQATT and CDR2 SNEGSKA (reference sequence). This CDR3 has 15 amino acids. CDR3 sequence reads: CSASSGQGNNSPLHF. In nucleotides, the CDR3 is TGCAGTGCTAGTTCGGGACAGGGGAATAATTCACCCCTCCACTTT.

This rearrangement joins TRBV27 to TRBJ2-7; TRBD1 matches 9 bases. Trimming cost V 6 bases and J 0 bases; bases outside gene matches: 6. This CDR3 is 15 amino acids long. Per the germline V gene, CDR1 is MNHEY and CDR2 is SMNVEV (reference sequence). The CDR3 is CASSTGTGLSYEQYF. The CDR3 DNA sequence: TGTGCCAGCAGCACGGGGACAGGGCTCTCCTACGAGCAGTACTTC.

The table lists this clonotype with a few counts. This chain links TRBV28 with TRBJ2-7, with 10 bases aligning to TRBD1. There are 15 residues in the CDR3. Germline V gene sequence: CDR1 MDHEN, CDR2 SYDVKM. The junction had 8 bases not matched to a gene; V was cut back by 6 bases and J by 3 bases. CDR3 nucleotides: TGTGCCAGCAGGAATCCGGGACAGGGGTACTACGAGCAGTACTTC. It encodes CASRNPGQGYYEQYF.

This clonotype was found a few times. The genes are TRBV20-1 and TRBJ1-2; D may be TRBD1 (5 bases). CDR1 and CDR2 (germline): DFQATT, SNEGSKA (reference sequence). Deletions cut 7 bases from V and 3 bases from J, with 12 bases between. The CDR3 has 12 amino acids. CDR3 residues: CSVLGGDYGYTF. The DNA for the CDR3 is TGCAGTGTTCTGGGAGGGGACTATGGCTACACCTTC.

This clonotype turned up a few times. CDR3 loop: CASSRLSLGANEKLFF. The CDR3 bases are TGTGCCAGCAGCCGCTTGTCCCTTGGGGCTAATGAAAAACTGTTTTTT. The chain employs TRBV28 and TRBJ1-4, with D hard to call. Germline values: CDR1 MDHEN, CDR2 SYDVKM. Trimming took off 6 bases at V and 3 bases at J, with 17 bases between the two ends. The CDR3 is 16 residues long.

The rearrangement uses TRBV3-1 and TRBJ2-7; 11 nucleotides line up with TRBD2. The end of the DNA fits TRBJ2-5 better, so the J call may be wrong. The CDR3 is 19 residues long. Per the germline V gene, CDR1 is LGHDT and CDR2 is YNNKEL (reference sequence). CDR3 protein: CASSPPSGGFLRSQETQYF. In DNA, the CDR3 is TGTGCCAGCAGCCCCCCTAGCGGGGGGTTTCTCCGTTCACAAGAGACCCAGTACTTC.

The table lists this clonotype with a few counts. This chain uses TRBV9 with TRBJ2-3; 10 bases are shared with TRBD2. The germline V gene has CDR1 SGDLS and CDR2 YYNGEE. The trim removed 3 bases at V and 3 bases at J, leaving 7 bases unmatched. This CDR3 spans 16 amino acids. The CDR3: CASSAFPSGGTDTQYF. The CDR3 bases are TGTGCCAGCAGCGCTTTTCCTAGCGGGGGAACAGATACGCAGTATTTT.

This sequence joins TRBV24-1 and TRBJ2-1; 13 nucleotides match TRBD2. The CDR3 totals 21 residues. The germline V gene encodes CDR1 KGHDR and CDR2 SFDVKD. The V segment lost 7 bases and the J segment 9 bases; nucleotides outside the gene matches: 26. The CDR3 bases are TGTGCCACCAGCACAGGGGGCAAGGGACTAGCGGGAAAGGCAACTATGGGTGAGCAGTTCTTC. Translating it yields CATSTGGKGLAGKATMGEQFF.

The rearrangement joins TRBV14 to TRBJ2-3, with D hard to call. V lost 1 base, J lost 6 bases, and 14 bases lay in between. This CDR3 is built from 15 residues. Germline V gene sequence: CDR1 SGHDN, CDR2 FVKESK. The CDR3, as DNA: TGTGCCAGCAGCCAAGGGACCACAGAAGGGGATACGCAGTATTTT. It translates to CASSQGTTEGDTQYF. Full variable domain (missing parts from reference TRBV14 and TRBJ2-3): EAGVTQFPSHSVIEKGQTVTLRCDPISGHDNLYWYRRVMGKEIKFLLHFVKESKQDESGMPNNRFLAERTGGTYSTLKVQPAELEDSGVYFCASSQGTTEGDTQYFGPGTRLTVL.

The chain employs TRBV5-1 and TRBJ2-3, with 9 bases matching TRBD2. CDR3 length: 13 amino acids. Germline V gene lookup returns CDR1 SGHRS and CDR2 YFSETQ. V gave up 9 bases and J gave up 5 bases; unmatched junction bases: 7. The CDR3 protein is CATAAGGGDTQYF. The CDR3 DNA reads TGCGCCACCGCAGCGGGGGGCGGAGATACGCAGTATTTT.

The chain carries TRBV6-2 or TRBV6-3 and TRBJ1-2, with 11 nucleotides matching TRBD1. Germline-derived CDR1 and CDR2 are MNHEY and SVGEGT. Trimming cost V 8 bases and J 2 bases; bases outside gene matches: 7. The CDR3 sequence is 15 residues long. CDR3: CASLFRTGGNYGYTF. The CDR3 DNA is TGTGCCAGCCTTTTCCGGACAGGGGGCAACTATGGCTACACCTTC.

This rearrangement joins TRBV20-1 to TRBJ2-7; D is unresolved. CDR1 and CDR2 from the germline V gene are DFQATT and SNEGSKA (reference sequence). The CDR3 totals 12 residues. In nucleotides, the CDR3 is TGCAGGGCTCCCATCCCCTGGGGCGAGCAGTACTTC. Translation: CRAPIPWGEQYF.

J is TRBJ2-1 and V is TRBV5-5; a possible D gene is TRBD2 (6 bases). The J call may be in error: the DNA end matches TRBJ2-7 better. The CDR3 sequence is 17 residues long. Germline assignment: CDR1 SGHKS and CDR2 YYEKEE (reference sequence). CDR3 coding DNA: TGTGCCAGGGGGGAACAGCGGGCCGAACTGTCCTACAATGAGCAGTACTTC. Its protein product is CARGEQRAELSYNEQYF.

This chain links TRBV9 with TRBJ2-3; D is unresolved. CDR1 and CDR2 from the germline V gene are SGDLS and YYNGEE. The CDR3 is 11 residues long. V lost 4 bases, J lost 4 bases, and 4 bases lay in between. Written as DNA, the CDR3 is TGTGCCAGCAGCAAGGCAGATACGCAGTATTTT. It yields the protein CASSKADTQYF.

This clonotype was seen a few times. The genes are TRBV18 and TRBJ2-3; 8 bases agree with TRBD2. Looked up from germline, CDR1 is KGHSH and CDR2 is LQKENI. Unmatched junction bases numbered 10, after V lost 8 bases and J lost 3 bases. This CDR3 region has 15 residues. The DNA of the CDR3 is TGTGCCAGCGGACTCCGGACTAGCAGGACAGATACGCAGTATTTT. Translation gives CASGLRTSRTDTQYF.